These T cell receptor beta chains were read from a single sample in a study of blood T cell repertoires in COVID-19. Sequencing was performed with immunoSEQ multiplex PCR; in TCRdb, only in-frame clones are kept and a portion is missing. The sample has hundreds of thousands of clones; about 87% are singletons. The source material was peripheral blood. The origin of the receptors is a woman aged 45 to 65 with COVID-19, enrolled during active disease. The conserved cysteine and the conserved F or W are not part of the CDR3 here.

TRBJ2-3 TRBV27 ASSSGLAGYTDTQY
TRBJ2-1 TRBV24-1 ATSDLDRQF
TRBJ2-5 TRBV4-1 ASSRQGTGETQY
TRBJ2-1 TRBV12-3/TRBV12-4 ASSSIADEQF
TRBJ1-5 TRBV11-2 ASSPTGVQPQH
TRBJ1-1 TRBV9 ASSVAWAANTEAF
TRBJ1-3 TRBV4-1 ASSQDRWEAGNTIY
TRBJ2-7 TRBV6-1 ASSEYRGRLYEQY
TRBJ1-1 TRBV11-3 ASSSKHTGGTEAF
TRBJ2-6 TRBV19 ASSPRQFSGANVLT
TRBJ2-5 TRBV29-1 SVDRGSETQY
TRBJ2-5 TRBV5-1 ASSLGGSRSQGETQY
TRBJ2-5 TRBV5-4 ASSRRTGTQETQY
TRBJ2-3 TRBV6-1 ASSEAWTGFGTDTQY
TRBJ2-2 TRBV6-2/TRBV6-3 ASSPPLGLAGAGELF
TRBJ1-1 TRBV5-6 ASSLESGRRHTEAF
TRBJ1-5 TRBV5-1 ASSLAGQREPQH
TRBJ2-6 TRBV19 ASKLMTGGASGANVLT
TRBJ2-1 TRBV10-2 ASTILTGRSEQF
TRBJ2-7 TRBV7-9 ASSPGTGVEQY
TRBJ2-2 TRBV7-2 ASSFRSGLQAGELF
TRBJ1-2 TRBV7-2 ASSSDRYYGYT
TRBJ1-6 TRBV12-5 ASGTGFDSPLH
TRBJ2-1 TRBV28 ASMLAAGLDNEQF
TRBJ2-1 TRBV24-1 ATSGGGSYNEQF
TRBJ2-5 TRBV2 ASSVRTSGSGETQY
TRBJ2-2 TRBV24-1 ATSDLPESKGGELF
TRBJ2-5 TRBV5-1 ASSLDKPQETQY
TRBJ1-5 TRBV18 ASSANDRSAQH
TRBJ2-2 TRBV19 ASIPSGRDTGELF
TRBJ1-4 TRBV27 ASSLGHKGEKLF
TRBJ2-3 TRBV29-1 SVRGTSGRGKTDTQY
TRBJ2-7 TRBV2 ASSVGLENEQY
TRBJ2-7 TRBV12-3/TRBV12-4 ASSFRGVTEQY
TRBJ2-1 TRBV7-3 ASSLTGGSLYNEQF
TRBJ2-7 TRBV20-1 SASYRANYEQY
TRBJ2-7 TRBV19 ASSTTTSGSPNSYEQY
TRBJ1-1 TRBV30 AWSRQANTEAF
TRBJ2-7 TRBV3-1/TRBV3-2 ASSHEGVLYEQY